This note documents a single TCR beta chain sequence. The sample originates from a study of blood T cell repertoires in COVID-19. At the level of the study: Collection of acute and convalescent COVID-19 samples took place in the United States, Italy and Spain. Sources were T cells, B-cell-depleted T cells, or PBMCs; the material itself was cDNA or gDNA.

J gave up 7 bases and V 6 bases, and 6 bases lay outside the gene matches. CDR1 SQVTM and CDR2 ANQGSEA come from the germline V gene. CDR3 length: 13 amino acids. In the authors' workflow: Nucleated cell number was recorded as an estimate derived from reference gene primer amplification. Clones were read by immunoSEQ multiplex PCR, and TCRdb kept only the in-frame ones, dropping some. D and trimming come from the DNA, and the V and J calls and clone size come from that table. The sample lists over 110,000 clones; more than 70% were seen once. The sample comprised peripheral blood. The chain carries TRBV29-1 and TRBJ1-4; the match to TRBD1 covers 9 bases. The origin of this receptor is a human donor in a cohort sampled during active COVID-19. The CDR3 coding sequence is TGCAGCGTCTCCGGGACAGGGAGTGAAAAACTGTTTTTT. Protein sequence: CSVSGTGSEKLFF.